The rows below give T cell receptor beta chains drawn from one sample of a study of blood T cell repertoires in COVID-19. Measured with immunoSEQ multiplex PCR; TCRdb has only the in-frame clones, and not every one. The sample has some 250,000 clones; around 85% are singletons. The sequencing sample was made of peripheral blood. These TCRs come from a woman aged 80 or older with acute or convalescent COVID-19. CDR3s include the opening cysteine and the closing phenylalanine or tryptophan. D genes are given only for firm matches. Clone size is stated in some rows and not others, as once, few, many or a class when expanded.

.	.	TRBV29-1	TRBJ1-1	CSAGQMNTEAFF
.	.	TRBV2	TRBJ1-1	CASSGDWWNTEAFF
TRBD2	.	TRBV2	TRBJ2-3	CASSSSGGITDTQYF
.	.	TRBV19	TRBJ2-5	CASSRQVGETQYF
.	.	TRBV28	TRBJ1-2	CASSFGETYGYTF
.	few	TRBV28	TRBJ1-6	CASTLSGGGGSPLHF
.	.	TRBV18	TRBJ2-7	CASSPGQNRDAYEQYF
.	.	TRBV27	TRBJ1-5	CASSPRGAVWQPQHF
.	.	TRBV28	TRBJ1-2	CASKLQGGYTF
TRBD1	once	TRBV6-5	TRBJ1-2	CASSYLSDRRKGETF
.	.	TRBV3-1/TRBV3-2	TRBJ1-6	CASSQGLNRLSSPLHF
TRBD1	.	TRBV30	TRBJ2-5	CAWSGPSGGRETQYF
.	once	TRBV28	TRBJ1-3	CASSPSRGSGNTIYF
.	.	TRBV2	TRBJ2-5	CASRRTLQETQYF
.	once	TRBV18	TRBJ1-2	CASSPWSEANYGYTF
TRBD1	few	TRBV3-1/TRBV3-2	TRBJ1-5	CASSPDRGSNQPQHF
TRBD2	.	TRBV5-4	TRBJ2-7	CASTRRVPGLDAHEQYF
TRBD1	.	TRBV18	TRBJ1-1	CASSPGGGSTEAFF
TRBD1	once	TRBV5-8	TRBJ1-5	CASRTGSQPQHF
.	.	TRBV19	TRBJ2-3	CASSIAGVGTDTQYF
TRBD1	.	TRBV10-3	TRBJ2-1	CAISEEGTGKPNEQFF
TRBD1	once	TRBV27	TRBJ1-1	CASRKFQTGFGTEAFF
TRBD1	few	TRBV14	TRBJ2-5	CASSQGTGDLETQYF
.	.	TRBV5-1	TRBJ2-6	CASSPRGSGANVLTF
.	.	TRBV5-1	TRBJ2-3	CASSLVGGLYDTQYF
TRBD1	.	TRBV11-2	TRBJ1-6	CASSSRTGGSYNSPLHF
TRBD1	once	TRBV5-1	TRBJ1-1	CASSPPGTVNTEAFF
.	once	TRBV18	TRBJ1-2	CASSQPGHDYGYTF
.	.	TRBV2	TRBJ2-5	CARQAGETQYF
TRBD2	.	TRBV28	TRBJ2-3	CASSSYPGTSGASTDTQYF
TRBD1	.	TRBV5-1	TRBJ2-2	CASSPEGTAVRAGELFF
.	once	TRBV5-1	TRBJ2-5	CASSLVQGRETQYF
TRBD2	.	TRBV11-3	TRBJ2-3	CASSFGRGGGGTDTQYF
.	.	TRBV29-1	TRBJ2-2	CSVEKGAGGELFF
TRBD2	.	TRBV5-1	TRBJ2-1	CASSPGGGGTYNEQFF
.	.	TRBV5-1	TRBJ1-1	CASSLDPGGNTEAFF
TRBD2	.	TRBV5-1	TRBJ2-1	CASRTSEAGGEQFF
TRBD1	.	TRBV9	TRBJ1-2	CASSPRPQGADYGYTF
.	.	TRBV5-1	TRBJ2-5	CASSLGLTSYQETQYF
.	.	TRBV2	TRBJ1-1	CASRETGVDEAFF
TRBD2	.	TRBV24-1	TRBJ2-3	CATRGSGVSTDTQYF
TRBD1	.	TRBV7-8	TRBJ2-7	CASSLTPRQGGYEQYF
.	.	TRBV19	TRBJ1-1	CASIPGGPMNTEAFF
.	.	TRBV5-1	TRBJ1-1	CASSLAGGGTEAFF